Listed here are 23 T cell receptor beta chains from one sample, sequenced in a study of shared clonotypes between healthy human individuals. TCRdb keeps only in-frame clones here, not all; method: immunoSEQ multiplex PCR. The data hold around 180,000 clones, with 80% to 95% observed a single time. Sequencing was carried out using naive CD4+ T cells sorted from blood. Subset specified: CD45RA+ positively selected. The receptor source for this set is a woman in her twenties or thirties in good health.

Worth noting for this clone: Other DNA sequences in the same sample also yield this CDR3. CDR3 sequence reads: CASRAGTGAYGYTF. The CDR3 coding sequence is TGTGCCAGCAGAGCCGGGACAGGGGCCTATGGCTACACCTTC. The chain joins TRBV2 to TRBJ1-2; 10 nucleotides agree with TRBD1. CDR3 size: 14 residues. In germline, CDR1 is SNHLY, CDR2 FYNNEI. Losses at the gene ends were 6 bases for V and 4 bases for J; bases not matched to a gene: 5.

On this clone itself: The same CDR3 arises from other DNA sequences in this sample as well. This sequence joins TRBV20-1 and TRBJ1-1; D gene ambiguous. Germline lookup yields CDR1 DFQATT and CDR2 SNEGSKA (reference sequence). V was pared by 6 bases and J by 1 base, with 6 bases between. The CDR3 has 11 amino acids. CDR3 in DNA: TGCAGTGCCCGAAGGAACACTGAAGCTTTCTTT. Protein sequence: CSARRNTEAFF.

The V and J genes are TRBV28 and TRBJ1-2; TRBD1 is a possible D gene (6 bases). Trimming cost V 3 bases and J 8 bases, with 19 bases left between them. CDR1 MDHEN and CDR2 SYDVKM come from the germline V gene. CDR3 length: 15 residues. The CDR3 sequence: CASSLVQGGIGGYTF. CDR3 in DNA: TGTGCCAGCAGTTTGGTACAGGGAGGAATTGGAGGCTACACCTTC.

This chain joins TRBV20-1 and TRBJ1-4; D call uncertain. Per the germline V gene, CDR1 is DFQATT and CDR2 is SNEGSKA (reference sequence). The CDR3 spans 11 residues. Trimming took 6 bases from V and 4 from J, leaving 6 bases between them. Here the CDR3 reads CSAGSNEKLFF. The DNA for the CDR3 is TGCAGTGCAGGGAGTAATGAAAAACTGTTTTTT.

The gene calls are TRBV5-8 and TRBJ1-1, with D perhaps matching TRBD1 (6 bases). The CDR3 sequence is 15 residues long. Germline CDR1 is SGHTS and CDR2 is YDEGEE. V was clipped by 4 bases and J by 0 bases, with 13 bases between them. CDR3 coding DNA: TGTGCCAGCAGCCCTTACAGGGACGTGAACACTGAAGCTTTCTTT. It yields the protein CASSPYRDVNTEAFF.

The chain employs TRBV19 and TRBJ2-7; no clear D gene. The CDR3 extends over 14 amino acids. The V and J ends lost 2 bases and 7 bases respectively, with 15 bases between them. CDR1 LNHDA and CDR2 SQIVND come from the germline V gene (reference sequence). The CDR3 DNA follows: TGTGCCAGTAGTATACAGGTCAACGTGGGAGAGCAGTACTTC. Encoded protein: CASSIQVNVGEQYF. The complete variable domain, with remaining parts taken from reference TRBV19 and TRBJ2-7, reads DGGITQSPKYLFRKEGQNVTLSCEQNLNHDAMYWYRQDPGQGLRLIYYSQIVNDFQKGDIAEGYSVSREKKESFPLTVTSAQKNPTAFYLCASSIQVNVGEQYFGPGTRLTVT.

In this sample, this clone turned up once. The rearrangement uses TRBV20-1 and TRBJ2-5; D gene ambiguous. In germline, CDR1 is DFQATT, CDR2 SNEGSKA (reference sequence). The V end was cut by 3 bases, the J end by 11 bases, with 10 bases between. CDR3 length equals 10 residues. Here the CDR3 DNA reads TGCAGTGCTAGTTCTCGAGAGCAGTACTTC. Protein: CSASSREQYF.

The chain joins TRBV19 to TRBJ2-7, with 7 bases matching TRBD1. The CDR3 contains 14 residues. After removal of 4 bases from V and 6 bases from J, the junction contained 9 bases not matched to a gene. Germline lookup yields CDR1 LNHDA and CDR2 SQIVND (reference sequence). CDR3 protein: CASSNQGVLTEQYF. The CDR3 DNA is TGTGCCAGTAGTAACCAGGGGGTCCTCACCGAGCAGTACTTC.

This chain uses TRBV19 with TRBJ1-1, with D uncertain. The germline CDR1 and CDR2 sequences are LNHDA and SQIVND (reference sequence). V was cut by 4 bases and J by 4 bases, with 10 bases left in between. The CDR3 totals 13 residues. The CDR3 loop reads CASSNGRSTEAFF. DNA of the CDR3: TGTGCCAGTAGTAACGGGAGATCCACTGAAGCTTTCTTT. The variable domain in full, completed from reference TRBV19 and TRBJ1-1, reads DGGITQSPKYLFRKEGQNVTLSCEQNLNHDAMYWYRQDPGQGLRLIYYSQIVNDFQKGDIAEGYSVSREKKESFPLTVTSAQKNPTAFYLCASSNGRSTEAFFGQGTRLTVV.

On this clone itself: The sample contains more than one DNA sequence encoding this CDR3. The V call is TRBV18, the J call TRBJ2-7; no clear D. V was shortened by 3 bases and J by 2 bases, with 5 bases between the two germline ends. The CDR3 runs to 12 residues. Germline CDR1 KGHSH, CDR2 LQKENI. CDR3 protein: CASSPGAYEQYF. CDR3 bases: TGTGCCAGCTCACCTGGAGCCTACGAGCAGTACTTC.

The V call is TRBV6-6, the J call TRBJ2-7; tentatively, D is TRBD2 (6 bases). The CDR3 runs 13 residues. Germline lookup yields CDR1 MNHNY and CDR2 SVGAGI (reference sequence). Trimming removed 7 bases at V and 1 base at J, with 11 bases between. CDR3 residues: CASTAAGSYEQYF. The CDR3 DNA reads TGTGCCAGCACCGCAGCGGGTTCCTACGAGCAGTACTTC.

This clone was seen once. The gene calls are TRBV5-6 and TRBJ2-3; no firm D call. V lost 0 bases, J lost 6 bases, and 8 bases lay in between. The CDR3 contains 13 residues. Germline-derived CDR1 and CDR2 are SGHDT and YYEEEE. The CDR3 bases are TGTGCCAGCAGCTTGGGAAGTACGGATACGCAGTATTTT. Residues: CASSLGSTDTQYF.

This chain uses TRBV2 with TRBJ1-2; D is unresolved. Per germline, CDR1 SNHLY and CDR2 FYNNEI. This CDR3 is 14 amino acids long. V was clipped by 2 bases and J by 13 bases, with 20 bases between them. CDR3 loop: CASSEFRRALASTF. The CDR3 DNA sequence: TGTGCCAGCAGTGAATTTCGGCGCGCGTTGGCATCCACCTTC.

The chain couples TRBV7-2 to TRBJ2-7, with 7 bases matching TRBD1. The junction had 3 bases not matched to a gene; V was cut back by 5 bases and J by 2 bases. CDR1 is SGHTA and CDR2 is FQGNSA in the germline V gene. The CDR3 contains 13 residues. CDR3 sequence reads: CASSRDRAYEQYF. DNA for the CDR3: TGTGCCAGCAGCCGAGACAGGGCCTACGAGCAGTACTTC.

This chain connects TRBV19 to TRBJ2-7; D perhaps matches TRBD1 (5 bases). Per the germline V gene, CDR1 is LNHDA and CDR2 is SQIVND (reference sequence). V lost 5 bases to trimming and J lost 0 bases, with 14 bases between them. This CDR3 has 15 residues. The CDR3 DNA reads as TGTGCCAGTAGTGGGCAGGGCTGGAGCTCCTACGAGCAGTACTTC. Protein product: CASSGQGWSSYEQYF.

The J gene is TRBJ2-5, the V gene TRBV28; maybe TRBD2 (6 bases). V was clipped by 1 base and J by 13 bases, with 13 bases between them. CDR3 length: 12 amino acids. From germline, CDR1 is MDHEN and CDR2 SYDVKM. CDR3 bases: TGTGCCAGCAGTTTATCGGCACAGCGGGCGTACTTC. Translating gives CASSLSAQRAYF.

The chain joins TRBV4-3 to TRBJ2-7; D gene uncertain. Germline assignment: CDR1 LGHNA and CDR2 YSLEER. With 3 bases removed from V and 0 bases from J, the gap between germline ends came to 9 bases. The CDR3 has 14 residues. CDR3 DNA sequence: TGCGCCAGCAGCCACCCCAGGTCCTCCTACGAGCAGTACTTC. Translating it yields CASSHPRSSYEQYF.

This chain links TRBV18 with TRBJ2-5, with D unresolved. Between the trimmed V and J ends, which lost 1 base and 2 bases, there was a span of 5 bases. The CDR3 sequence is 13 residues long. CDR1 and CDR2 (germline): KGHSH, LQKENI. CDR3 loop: CASSPQNQETQYF. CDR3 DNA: TGTGCCAGCTCACCACAGAATCAAGAGACCCAGTACTTC.

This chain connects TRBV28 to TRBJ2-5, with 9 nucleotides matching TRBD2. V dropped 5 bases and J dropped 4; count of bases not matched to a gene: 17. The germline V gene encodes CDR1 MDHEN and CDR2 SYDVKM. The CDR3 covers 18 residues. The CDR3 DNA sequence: TGTGCCAGCAGTGTGACGGGACTAGCCCAGTCGGGGGTAGAGACCCAGTACTTC. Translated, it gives CASSVTGLAQSGVETQYF.

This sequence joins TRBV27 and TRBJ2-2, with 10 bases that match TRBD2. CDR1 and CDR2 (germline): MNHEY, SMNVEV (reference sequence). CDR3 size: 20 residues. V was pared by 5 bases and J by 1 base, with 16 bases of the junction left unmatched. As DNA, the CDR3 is TGTGCCAGCAGTAGGGCCCTCCGCAGCGGGAGGGTGGGGAACACCGGGGAGCTGTTTTTT. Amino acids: CASSRALRSGRVGNTGELFF.

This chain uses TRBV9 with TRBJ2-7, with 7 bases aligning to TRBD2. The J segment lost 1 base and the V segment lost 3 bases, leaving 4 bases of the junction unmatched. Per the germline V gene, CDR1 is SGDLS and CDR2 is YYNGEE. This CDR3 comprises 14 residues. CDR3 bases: TGTGCCAGCAGCGGCCGGCGGGAGTCCTACGAGCAGTACTTC. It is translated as CASSGRRESYEQYF.

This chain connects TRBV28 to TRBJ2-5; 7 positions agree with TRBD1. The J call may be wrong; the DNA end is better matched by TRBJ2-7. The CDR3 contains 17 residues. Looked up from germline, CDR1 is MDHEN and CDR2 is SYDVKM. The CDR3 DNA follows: TGTGCCAGCAGTGTCGTTACAGGGGTGTTCAACCCCTACGAGCAGTACTTC. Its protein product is CASSVVTGVFNPYEQYF.

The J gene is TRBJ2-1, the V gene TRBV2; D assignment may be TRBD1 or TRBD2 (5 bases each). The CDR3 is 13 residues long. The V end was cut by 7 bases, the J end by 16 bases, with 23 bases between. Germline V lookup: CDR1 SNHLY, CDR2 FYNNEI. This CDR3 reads CASTSGASSEPFF. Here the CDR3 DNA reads TGTGCCAGCACTTCCGGGGCGTCATCAGAGCCTTTCTTC.